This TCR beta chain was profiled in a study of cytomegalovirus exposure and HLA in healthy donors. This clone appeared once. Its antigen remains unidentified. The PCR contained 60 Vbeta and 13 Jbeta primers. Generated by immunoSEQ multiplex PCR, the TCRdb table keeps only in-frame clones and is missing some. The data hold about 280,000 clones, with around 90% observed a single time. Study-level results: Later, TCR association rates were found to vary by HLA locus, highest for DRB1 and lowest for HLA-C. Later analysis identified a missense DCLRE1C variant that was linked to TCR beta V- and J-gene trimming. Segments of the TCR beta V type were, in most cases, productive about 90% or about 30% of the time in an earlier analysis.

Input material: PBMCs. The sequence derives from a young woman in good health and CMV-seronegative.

CDR3 sequence: CASSLRTSGGGTGELFF. The CDR3 nucleotides read TGTGCCAGCAGCCTACGGACTAGCGGGGGCGGGACCGGGGAGCTGTTTTTT. This chain links TRBV7-8 with TRBJ2-2; 13 bases fit TRBD2. This CDR3 is built from 17 residues. V lost 5 bases and J lost 5; bases outside the gene matches: 8. CDR1 SGHVS and CDR2 FQNEAQ come from the germline V gene.